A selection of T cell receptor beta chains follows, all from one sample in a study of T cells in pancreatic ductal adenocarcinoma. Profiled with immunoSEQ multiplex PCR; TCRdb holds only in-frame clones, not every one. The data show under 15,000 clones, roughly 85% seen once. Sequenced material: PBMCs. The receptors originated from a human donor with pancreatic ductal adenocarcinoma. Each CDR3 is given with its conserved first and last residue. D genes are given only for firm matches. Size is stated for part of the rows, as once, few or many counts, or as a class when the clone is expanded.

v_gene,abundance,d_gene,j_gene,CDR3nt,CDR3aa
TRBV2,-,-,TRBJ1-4,TGTGCCAGCAGTGAAGCTTCGGGCAGACTTAATGAAAAACTGTTTTTT,CASSEASGRLNEKLFF
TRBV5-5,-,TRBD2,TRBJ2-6,TGTGCCAGCAGCTTGGCCGCGGGGGGTGGGGCCAACGTCCTGACTTTC,CASSLAAGGGANVLTF
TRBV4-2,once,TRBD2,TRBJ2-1,TGTGCCAGCAGCCAAGATCTGGCTAGCGGGCCCTACAATGAGCAGTTCTTC,CASSQDLASGPYNEQFF
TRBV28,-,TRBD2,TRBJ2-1,TGTGCCAGCAGACCGCCCGGACTAGCGGGGGGAGAGGTCAATGAGCAGTTCTTC,CASRPPGLAGGEVNEQFF
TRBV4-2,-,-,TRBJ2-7,TGTGCCAGCAGCCAAGATTTTGGCAGGGAGACCCGGTACTCCTACGAGCAGTACTTC,CASSQDFGRETRYSYEQYF
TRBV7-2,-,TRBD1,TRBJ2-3,TGTGCCAGCAGCTTAGCGCAAGGGGGCGTGGGCACAGATACGCAGTATTTT,CASSLAQGGVGTDTQYF
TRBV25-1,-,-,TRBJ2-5,TGTGCCAGCAGTGAATACAACAGTCAAGAGACCCAGTACTTC,CASSEYNSQETQYF
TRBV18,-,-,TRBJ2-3,TGTGCCAGCTCACCAGGCCCCGCGCAGGATGCGCAGTATTTT,CASSPGPAQDAQYF
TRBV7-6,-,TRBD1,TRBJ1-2,TGTGCCAGCAGCCTCAGGACAGGGTCGAACTATGGCTACACCTTC,CASSLRTGSNYGYTF
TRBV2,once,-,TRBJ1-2,TGTGCCAGCGGTTTAGGGGGGGACTATGGCCACACCTTC,CASGLGGDYGHTF
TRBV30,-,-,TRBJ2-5,TGTGCCTGGAGTGTTTTGAGGGAGACCCAGTACTTC,CAWSVLRETQYF
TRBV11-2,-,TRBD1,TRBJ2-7,TGTGCCAGCAGCTTCCCGGGACAGGGACTTTCCTACGAGCAGTACTTC,CASSFPGQGLSYEQYF
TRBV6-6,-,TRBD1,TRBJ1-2,TGTGCCAGCAGTAAACAGGGGGGCTATGGCTACACCTTC,CASSKQGGYGYTF
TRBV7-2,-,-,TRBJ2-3,TGTGCCAGCAGCCCCTACACTGCAGATACGCAGTATTTT,CASSPYTADTQYF
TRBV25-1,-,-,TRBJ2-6,TGTGCCAGCAGTGACTACGAAAGCTCTGGGGCCAACGTCCTGACTTTC,CASSDYESSGANVLTF
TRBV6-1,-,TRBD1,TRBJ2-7,TGTGCCAGCAACCTTCGGACAGGCTACGAGCAGTACTTC,CASNLRTGYEQYF
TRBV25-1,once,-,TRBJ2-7,TGTGCCAGCAGTGAATTTACAGGGACCTACGAGCAGTACTTC,CASSEFTGTYEQYF
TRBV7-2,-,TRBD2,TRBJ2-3,TGTGCCAGCGGGACTAGCGGGAAGGATACGCAGTATTTT,CASGTSGKDTQYF
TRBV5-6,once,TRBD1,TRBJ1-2,TGTGCCAGCAGCGCCCGGGGACAGGGTGTCGGGAGCGGCTACACCTTC,CASSARGQGVGSGYTF
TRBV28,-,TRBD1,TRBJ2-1,TGTGCCAGCAGTGGGGACAGGGCCCACAATGAGCAGTTCTTC,CASSGDRAHNEQFF
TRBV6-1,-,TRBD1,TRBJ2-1,TGTGCCAGCAGTAAAAGACAGGGCTCCTACAATGAGCAGTTCTTC,CASSKRQGSYNEQFF
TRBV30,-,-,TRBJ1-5,TGTGCCTGGAGCCCAAGGGGTTTCAATCAGCCCCAGCATTTT,CAWSPRGFNQPQHF
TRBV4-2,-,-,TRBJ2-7,TGTGCCAGCAGCCAATTAACAAGCACTTTTAGCGGTAGCTCCTACGAGCAGTACTTC,CASSQLTSTFSGSSYEQYF
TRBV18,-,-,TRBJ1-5,TGTGCCAGCTCAATGAGCACCAATCAGCCCCAGCATTTT,CASSMSTNQPQHF
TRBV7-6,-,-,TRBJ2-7,TGTGCCAGCAGCTTAGCGACAGGTTCCTACGAGCAGTACTTC,CASSLATGSYEQYF
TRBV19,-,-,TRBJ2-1,TGTGCCAGTAGTATAGGTGGCAATGAGCAGTTCTTC,CASSIGGNEQFF
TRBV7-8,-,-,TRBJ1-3,TGTGCCAGCAGCTTAGAGAATTCAGTCAACACCATATATTTT,CASSLENSVNTIYF
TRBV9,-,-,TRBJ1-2,TGTGCCAGCAGCGTAGCGCAGATGGGTGGCTACACCTTC,CASSVAQMGGYTF
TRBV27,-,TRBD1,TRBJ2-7,TGTGCCAGCAGCTCCCGGGACAGTGCCTACGAGCAGTACTTC,CASSSRDSAYEQYF
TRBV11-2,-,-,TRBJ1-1,TGTGCCAGCAGCCTCGGACGGCGGGGGGCTGAAGCTTTCTTT,CASSLGRRGAEAFF
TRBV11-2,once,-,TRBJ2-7,TGTGCCAGCAGCGGGCACTACGGGACAAACGCCTACGAGCAGTACTTC,CASSGHYGTNAYEQYF
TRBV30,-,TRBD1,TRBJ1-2,TGTGCCTGGAGTGGGATAGGGGGCCACCTCTATGGCTACACCTTC,CAWSGIGGHLYGYTF
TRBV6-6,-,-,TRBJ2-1,TGTGCCAGCAGCCCGTACAATGAGCAGTTCTTC,CASSPYNEQFF
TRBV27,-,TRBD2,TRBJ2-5,TGTGCCAGCAGTTTCGGGGGGGTCCAAGAGACCCAGTACTTC,CASSFGGVQETQYF
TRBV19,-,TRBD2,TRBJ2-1,TGTGCCAGTAGTATAGCTGCTAGCGGGAGGGCCCTCAATGAGCAGTTCTTC,CASSIAASGRALNEQFF
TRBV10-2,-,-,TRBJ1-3,TGCGCCACCACGCAGGGCGGAGGAAACACCATATATTTT,CATTQGGGNTIYF
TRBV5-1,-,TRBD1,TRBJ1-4,TGCGCCAGCAGCCAACAGGGGGCTACTAATGAAAAACTGTTTTTT,CASSQQGATNEKLFF
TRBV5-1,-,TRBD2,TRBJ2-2,TGCGCCAGCAGCCAATTAGCGGGAGGAAACACCGGGGAGCTGTTTTTT,CASSQLAGGNTGELFF
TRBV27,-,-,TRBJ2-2,TGTGCCAGCAGTTTAGCGGGGACCGGGGAGCTGTTTTTT,CASSLAGTGELFF
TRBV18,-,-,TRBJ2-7,TGTGCCAGCTCACCACCGGGCAGGGTTGCCGAGCAGTACTTC,CASSPPGRVAEQYF
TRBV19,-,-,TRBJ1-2,TGTGCCACCAATCAGGGAAGCAATGGCTACACCTTC,CATNQGSNGYTF
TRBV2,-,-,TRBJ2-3,TGTGCCAGCAGTCCCCTAGCGTCTAGCACAGATACGCAGTATTTT,CASSPLASSTDTQYF
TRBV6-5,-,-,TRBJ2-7,TGTGCCAGCGGCTACGAGCAGTACTTC,CASGYEQYF
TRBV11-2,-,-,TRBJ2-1,TGTGCCAGCAGCATACAGGGTGGTGAGCAGTTCTTC,CASSIQGGEQFF
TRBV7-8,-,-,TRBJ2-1,TGTGCCAGCAGCTTAGGACGACCAGACAATGAGCAGTTCTTC,CASSLGRPDNEQFF
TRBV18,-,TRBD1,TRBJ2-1,TGTGCCAGCTCATCCGGGACAGGGGTACTTGAGCAGTTCTTC,CASSSGTGVLEQFF
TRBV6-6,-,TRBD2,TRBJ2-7,TGTGCCAGCAGTGGGACTAGCGGGAGCTACGAGCAGTACTTC,CASSGTSGSYEQYF
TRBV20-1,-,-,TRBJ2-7,TGCAGTGCTACGGGGTTTGAAGAGCAGTACTTC,CSATGFEEQYF
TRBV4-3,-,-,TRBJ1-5,TGCGCCAGCAGCCTCTCTTTGGGCAATCAGCCCCAGCATTTT,CASSLSLGNQPQHF